The 24 T cell receptor beta chains below were found in one sample sequenced in a study of T cell repertoires in cytomegalovirus infection. TCRdb ran MiXCR on the reads and lists one entry per CDR3 protein. Among 450,000 to 650,000 distinct CDR3 sequences listed, just under 40% were seen once. Antigen specificity for these receptors is unknown. Specimen: cultured PBMCs, collected from culture after CMV antigen stimulation. The source of these receptors is a human donor in good health (CMV status not recorded). Some clones in this sample may be carry-over from other donors' samples.

This clonotype has ten or more counts. The J gene is TRBJ2-7, the V gene TRBV7-2, with 11 bases aligning to TRBD2. The CDR3 loop spans 16 amino acids. Germline CDR1 and CDR2: SGHTA and FQGNSA. V dropped 5 bases and J dropped 2; count of bases not matched to a gene: 8. CDR3 DNA sequence: TGTGCCAGCAGCCCTCCGGGACTAGCGGCCACCTACGAGCAGTACTTC. This translates into CASSPPGLAATYEQYF.

This clonotype has a count of ten or more. The rearrangement uses TRBV7-2 and TRBJ2-2, with unresolved D. The CDR3 runs 13 residues. Germline lookup yields CDR1 SGHTA and CDR2 FQGNSA. The germline V and J ends were trimmed by 1 base and 5 bases, with 5 bases remaining between them. CDR3 in amino acids: CASSLEMTGELFF. The CDR3, as DNA: TGTGCCAGCAGCTTAGAGATGACCGGGGAGCTGTTTTTT.

The chain is built from TRBV4-1 and TRBJ2-3; TRBD2 matches at 8 bases. This CDR3 region has 16 residues. CDR1 is MGHRA and CDR2 is YSYEKL in the germline V gene. V shed 2 bases, J shed 0 bases, and the junction held 4 bases outside the gene matches. The CDR3 loop is CASSQMSGGSTDTQYF. For the CDR3, the DNA is TGCGCCAGCAGCCAAATGAGCGGGGGAAGCACAGATACGCAGTATTTT.

The J gene is TRBJ2-1, the V gene TRBV7-3; TRBD2 is a possible D gene (5 bases). The germline V and J ends were trimmed by 5 bases and 10 bases, with 18 bases remaining between them. The CDR3 spans 14 residues. Germline V gives CDR1 SGHTA, CDR2 FQGTGA. CDR3: CASSVGLDGPEQFF. The CDR3, as DNA: TGTGCCAGCAGCGTTGGACTTGACGGTCCCGAGCAGTTCTTC.

This clonotype was counted only a few times. This rearrangement joins TRBV20-1 to TRBJ2-2; 8 bases are a match to TRBD2. CDR1 DFQATT and CDR2 SNEGSKA come from the germline V gene (reference sequence). This CDR3 is built from 14 residues. V shed 3 bases, J shed 11 bases, and the junction held 11 bases outside the gene matches. DNA for the CDR3: TGCAGTGCTAGCAGCGGGAGTACACTCGGCGAGCTGTTTTTT. Translated: CSASSGSTLGELFF.

This clonotype was counted between two and nine times. The chain combines TRBV7-8 with TRBJ1-3; D perhaps matches TRBD1 (5 bases). The CDR3 extends over 16 amino acids. Germline V CDR1 and CDR2: SGHVS, FQNEAQ. The V end was cut by 4 bases, the J end by 4 bases, with 17 bases between. Here the CDR3 reads CASSSRDGTKGNTIYF. CDR3 bases: TGTGCCAGCAGCTCGAGGGACGGAACGAAAGGAAACACCATATATTTT.

The CDR3 DNA reads as TGTGCCAGGGAGGAACGGGGGCGATCTGAAGCTTTCTTT. Translating gives CAREERGRSEAFF. The chain combines TRBV7-9 with TRBJ1-1, with D possibly being TRBD1 (6 bases). Trimming pared 9 bases from V and 6 bases from J, leaving 17 bases between. The CDR3 totals 13 residues. CDR1 is SEHNR, CDR2 FQNEAQ, per germline (reference sequence). Looking up the rest from reference TRBV7-9 and TRBJ1-1 gives the full variable domain: DTGVSQNPRHKITKRGQNVTFRCDPISEHNRLYWYRQTLGQGPEFLTYFQNEAQLEKSRLLSDRFSAERPKGSFSTLEIQRTEQGDSAMYLCAREERGRSEAFFGQGTRLTVV.

There are many counts of this clonotype. The chain combines TRBV7-2 with TRBJ2-5; 10 bases line up with TRBD2. Per germline, CDR1 SGHTA and CDR2 FQGNSA. The V gene end was trimmed by 5 bases and the J gene end by 7 bases; junction bases not matched to a gene: 13. The CDR3 extends over 16 amino acids. CDR3 nucleotide sequence: TGTGCCAGCAGCCCAAATAGCGGGGGGTCTCTTGGGACCCAGTACTTC. Residues: CASSPNSGGSLGTQYF.

This clonotype was counted many times. The V and J genes are TRBV5-1 and TRBJ1-1; the D is unclear. This CDR3 spans 14 amino acids. Trimming removed 1 base at V and 7 bases at J, with 14 bases between. CDR1 and CDR2 (germline): SGHRS, YFSETQ. Here the CDR3 reads CASSLTRRSHEAFF. The DNA of the CDR3 is TGCGCCAGCAGCTTGACCCGCAGGTCTCATGAAGCTTTCTTT.

In DNA form, the CDR3 reads TGTGCCAGCAGTTACTCGAACGGCCGAGGAAAACTGTTTTTT. Translation gives CASSYSNGRGKLFF. The V and J genes are TRBV6-5 and TRBJ1-4; no firm D call. Germline-derived CDR1 and CDR2 are MNHEY and SVGAGI. V was clipped by 0 bases and J by 10 bases, with 12 bases between them. The CDR3 extends over 14 amino acids.

The table lists this clonotype with a few counts. The V and J genes are TRBV11-2 and TRBJ2-1, with 7 bases aligning to TRBD2. The CDR3 loop spans 17 amino acids. CDR1 is SGHAT and CDR2 is FQNNGV in the germline V gene. With 5 bases clipped from V and 0 bases from J, the junction kept 10 bases outside the gene matches. The CDR3, as DNA: TGTGCCAGCAGCCTGGGGGGGTTACACTACTCCTACAATGAGCAGTTCTTC. Residues: CASSLGGLHYSYNEQFF.

The rearrangement uses TRBV7-9 and TRBJ1-4; no clear D. V gave up 5 bases and J gave up 6 bases, with 16 bases separating them. CDR1 SEHNR and CDR2 FQNEAQ come from the germline V gene (reference sequence). The CDR3 has 15 residues. As DNA, the CDR3 is TGTGCCAGCAGCCAGGTGGGCGAGGGATATGAAAAACTGTTTTTT. Translating it yields CASSQVGEGYEKLFF.

This clonotype was detected only a few times. This chain links TRBV11-2 with TRBJ2-3; the D gene could be TRBD1 or TRBD2 (6 bases each). Germline CDR1 reads SGHAT; CDR2 reads FQNNGV. The CDR3 totals 16 residues. V lost 1 base and J 6 bases, leaving 17 bases between the germline ends. CDR3 protein: CASSLGRGTGRDTQYF. The CDR3 bases are TGTGCCAGCAGCTTAGGGAGGGGGACTGGCAGGGATACGCAGTATTTT.

V usage is TRBV7-2 and J usage is TRBJ2-5; no clear D gene. V lost 3 bases to trimming and J lost 2 bases, with 16 bases between them. CDR3 length: 16 amino acids. Germline-derived CDR1 and CDR2 are SGHTA and FQGNSA. CDR3 DNA sequence: TGTGCCAGCAGCTTGCGGCCGCTGTTGGATCAAGAGACCCAGTACTTC. It yields the protein CASSLRPLLDQETQYF.

The chain is built from TRBV27 and TRBJ1-3; the match to TRBD1 covers 8 bases. The CDR3 length is 16 residues. Germline values: CDR1 MNHEY, CDR2 SMNVEV (reference sequence). J was trimmed by 3 bases and V by 8 bases; bases with no gene match: 12. The CDR3 sequence is CASGTGQGGIGNTIYF. The CDR3 bases are TGTGCCAGCGGCACTGGACAGGGAGGAATTGGAAACACCATATATTTT.

This clonotype was counted a few times. The J gene is TRBJ2-6, the V gene TRBV7-6; D is undetermined. V was cut by 3 bases and J by 1 base, with 10 bases left in between. This CDR3 spans 16 amino acids. CDR1 and CDR2 (germline): SGHVS, FNYEAQ. CDR3 DNA sequence: TGTGCCAGCAGCTTGAACCCCGGATCTGGGGCCAACGTCCTGACTTTC. Translation: CASSLNPGSGANVLTF.

V usage is TRBV7-6 and J usage is TRBJ1-2, with a possible D match to TRBD1 (5 bases). CDR1 SGHVS and CDR2 FNYEAQ come from the germline V gene. This CDR3 is built from 14 residues. V dropped 0 bases and J dropped 7 bases, with 12 bases sitting between them. The CDR3, as DNA: TGTGCCAGCAGCTTAGCGCTGGGGGGACGTGGCTACACCTTC. This codes for CASSLALGGRGYTF.

The V and J genes are TRBV6-5 and TRBJ2-1; possibly TRBD1 or TRBD2 for D (6 bases each). CDR1 and CDR2 from the germline V gene are MNHEY and SVGAGI. V gave up 6 bases and J gave up 13 bases, with 19 bases separating them. The length of the CDR3 is 13 residues. The CDR3 DNA is TGTGCCAGCAGCCAAGGGGGGATGACAGACCAGTTCTTC. Its protein product is CASSQGGMTDQFF.

V and J are TRBV7-2 and TRBJ2-3; 8 positions agree with TRBD2. Trimming cost V 6 bases and J 4 bases; bases outside gene matches: 6. This CDR3 is 14 amino acids long. From germline, CDR1 is SGHTA and CDR2 FQGNSA. The CDR3 DNA sequence: TGTGCCAGCAGTCAAGCGGGGGCTGCAGATACGCAGTATTTT. Encoded protein: CASSQAGAADTQYF.

This chain joins TRBV7-8 and TRBJ1-1; D gene ambiguous. Germline-derived CDR1 and CDR2 are SGHVS and FQNEAQ. Deletions cut 1 base from V and 1 base from J, with 7 bases between. The CDR3 extends over 14 amino acids. CDR3 DNA sequence: TGTGCCAGCAGCTTAGAGGGCAGGAACACTGAAGCTTTCTTT. The encoded protein is CASSLEGRNTEAFF.

The V and J genes are TRBV6-1 and TRBJ2-1, with TRBD2 identical over 7 bases. Germline CDR1 is MNHNS and CDR2 is SASEGT. With V trimmed by 2 bases and J by 4 bases, 8 bases remained unmatched. The CDR3 is made up of 16 amino acids. The CDR3 spells CASSERPSGVYNEQFF. The CDR3, as DNA: TGTGCCAGCAGTGAAAGACCTAGCGGAGTTTACAATGAGCAGTTCTTC.

The J gene is TRBJ2-7, the V gene TRBV14, with D perhaps matching TRBD2 (5 bases). V was shortened by 1 base and J by 1 base, with 5 bases between the two germline ends. Germline lookup yields CDR1 SGHDN and CDR2 FVKESK. The CDR3 sequence is 13 residues long. CDR3 sequence reads: CASSQGESYEQYF. The CDR3 DNA is TGTGCCAGCAGCCAAGGGGAGTCCTACGAGCAGTACTTC.

V gene TRBV7-2 combines with J gene TRBJ2-1, with 10 positions matching TRBD2. Germline CDR1 SGHTA, CDR2 FQGNSA. With V trimmed by 2 bases and J by 0 bases, 16 bases remained unmatched. The length of the CDR3 is 21 residues. In nucleotides, the CDR3 is TGTGCCAGCAGCTTACGTTTTCGGGCTAGCGGGAGCCGGCGCTCCTACAATGAGCAGTTCTTC. As protein: CASSLRFRASGSRRSYNEQFF.

The rearrangement uses TRBV7-2 and TRBJ2-5; TRBD2 agrees at 10 bases. The ends lost 1 base at V and 6 bases at J; junction bases unmatched: 5. In germline, CDR1 is SGHTA, CDR2 FQGNSA. CDR3 length: 15 residues. CDR3 protein: CASSLGSGRAQTQYF. The CDR3 nucleotides are TGTGCCAGCAGCTTAGGCAGCGGGAGGGCGCAGACCCAGTACTTC.